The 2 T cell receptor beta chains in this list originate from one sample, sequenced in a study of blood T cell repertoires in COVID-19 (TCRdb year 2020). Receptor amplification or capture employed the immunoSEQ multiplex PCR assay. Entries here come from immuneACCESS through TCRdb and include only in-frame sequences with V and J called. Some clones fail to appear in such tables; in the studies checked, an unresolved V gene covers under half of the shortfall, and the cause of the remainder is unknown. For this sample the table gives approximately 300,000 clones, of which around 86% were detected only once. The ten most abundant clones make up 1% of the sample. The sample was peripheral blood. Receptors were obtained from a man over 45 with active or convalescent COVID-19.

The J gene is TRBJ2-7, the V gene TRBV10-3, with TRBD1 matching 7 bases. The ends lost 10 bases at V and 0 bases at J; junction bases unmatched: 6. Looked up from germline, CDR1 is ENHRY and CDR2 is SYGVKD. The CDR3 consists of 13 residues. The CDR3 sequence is CASWTGSSYEQYF. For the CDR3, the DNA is TGTGCCAGCTGGACAGGTAGCTCCTACGAGCAGTACTTC.

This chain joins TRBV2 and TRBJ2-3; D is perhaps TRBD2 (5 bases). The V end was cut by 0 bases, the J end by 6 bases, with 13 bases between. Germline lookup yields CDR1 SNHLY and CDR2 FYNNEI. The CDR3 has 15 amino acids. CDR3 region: CASSEARFGLDTQYF. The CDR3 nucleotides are TGTGCCAGCAGTGAAGCGCGATTCGGACTTGATACGCAGTATTTT.